This TCR beta chain appears in the sequencing data of a study of cytomegalovirus exposure and HLA in healthy donors. The study's findings and limits: TCR beta V- and J-gene trimming, according to a later analysis, was linked to a missense DCLRE1C variant. Some TCR beta chains (around 160 of them) were listed as cytomegalovirus-associated. Confirmation was obtained in vitro that a few CMV-associated chains are specific for CMV antigens.

CDR1 and CDR2 from the germline V gene are SEHNR and FQNEAQ (reference sequence). This CDR3 contains 11 residues. V was pared by 3 bases and J by 3 bases, with 3 bases between. Comment on this clone: The antigen remains undetermined.

Vbeta (60) and Jbeta (13) primers were used in the PCR. Clones were read by immunoSEQ multiplex PCR, and TCRdb kept only the in-frame ones, dropping some. Among over 95,000 clones listed, 77% were seen once. This chain uses TRBV7-9 with TRBJ2-7; D remains unclear. Sequenced: PBMCs. This TCR came from a man in his forties in good health and CMV-seropositive. CDR3 region: CASSFNYEQYF. The CDR3 region has the DNA TGTGCCAGCAGCTTTAACTACGAGCAGTACTTC.